Below are 27 T cell receptor beta chains sequenced from a single sample in a study of blood T cell repertoires in COVID-19. Here immunoSEQ multiplex PCR was the method, and the copy in TCRdb shows in-frame clones only, minus some. This repertoire shows some 180,000 clones, about 85% found once; its top ten account for about 22%. Sequenced input: peripheral blood. The receptors were sampled from a man aged 60 to 69 with active or convalescent COVID-19.

V is TRBV24-1 and J is TRBJ2-3; D possibly corresponds to TRBD1 (5 bases). V lost 3 bases and J lost 3, with 9 bases in between. The germline V gene has CDR1 KGHDR and CDR2 SFDVKD. The CDR3 extends over 14 amino acids. Written as DNA, the CDR3 is TGTGCCACCAGTGATCCTCAGGGAACAGATACGCAGTATTTT. Amino acid sequence: CATSDPQGTDTQYF.

The chain uses TRBV6-5 and TRBJ1-1, with a weak D call TRBD1 (5 bases). CDR1 and CDR2 from the germline V gene are MNHEY and SVGAGI. The CDR3 consists of 15 residues. V lost 7 bases, J lost 0 bases, and 15 bases lay in between. The DNA of the CDR3 is TGTGCCAGCACTAGGGCCACAGGAGTGAACACTGAAGCTTTCTTT. It is translated as CASTRATGVNTEAFF.

V is TRBV7-5 and J is TRBJ1-5; TRBD1 reflects the table's D call only, with no check against the DNA. TRBV7-5 is a documented pseudogene. The CDR3 is 16 residues long. CDR3 protein: CVRSRDRGLSNQPQHF. CDR3 nucleotide sequence: TGTGTCAGAAGCCGCGACAGGGGGCTGAGCAATCAGCCCCAGCATTTT.

About this clone: The CDR3 ends on some other residue instead of the conserved phenylalanine or tryptophan, so this is likely a read error. The DNA is omitted, as the CDR3 cannot be located on it reliably, and the CDR3 follows TCRdb's listing. This chain connects TRBV24-1 to TRBJ1-2; the table assigns TRBD1, which was not confirmed against the DNA. Germline V gives CDR1 KGHDR, CDR2 SFDVKD. The CDR3 sequence runs 10 residues, both termini included. CDR3 protein: CATSDCSDKL.

This chain connects TRBV6-4 to TRBJ2-7; unclear D gene. The CDR3 has 15 amino acids. The V gene's germline CDR1 is MRHNA and CDR2 SNTAGT. V lost 6 bases and J 0 bases, leaving 15 bases between the germline ends. Written as DNA, the CDR3 is TGTGCCAGCAGGGCCCCTAGAACGAGCTCCTACGAGCAGTACTTC. Translation gives CASRAPRTSSYEQYF.

This chain joins TRBV5-1 and TRBJ2-1, with 10 nucleotides matching TRBD1. Trimming at V came to 3 bases and at J to 4 bases, leaving 4 bases not matched to a gene. The CDR3 extends over 15 amino acids. The germline gives CDR1 SGHRS, CDR2 YFSETQ. The DNA of the CDR3 is TGCGCCAGCAGCTCCGGGACAGGGGTTTACAATGAGCAGTTCTTC. It translates to CASSSGTGVYNEQFF.

Here the CDR3 DNA reads TGTGCCAGCAGCTTGATGGACAGGGGGTCTGTTGGGAGTTCACCCCTCCACTTT. As protein: CASSLMDRGSVGSSPLHF. V gene TRBV5-8 combines with J gene TRBJ1-6, with 10 bases lining up with TRBD1. The CDR3 runs to 18 residues. The germline gives CDR1 SGHTS, CDR2 YDEGEE. The V and J ends lost 1 base and 9 bases, in that order; junction bases with no gene match: 13.

V usage is TRBV5-6 and J usage is TRBJ2-5; 7 nucleotides align to TRBD2. The germline CDR1 and CDR2 sequences are SGHDT and YYEEEE. Germline trimming cut 3 bases from V and 0 bases from J; bases unmatched to any gene: 2. The CDR3 is made up of 14 amino acids. For the CDR3, the DNA is TGTGCCAGCAGCTCGGGACTAAACCAAGAGACCCAGTACTTC. Its translation is CASSSGLNQETQYF.

The V gene is TRBV5-8, the J gene TRBJ1-5; tentatively, D is TRBD1 (6 bases). Germline loops: CDR1 SGHTS, CDR2 YDEGEE. The CDR3 loop spans 13 amino acids. Deletions cut 2 bases from V and 9 bases from J, with 12 bases between. The CDR3 sequence: CASSFTIGGPQHF. CDR3 nucleotide sequence: TGTGCCAGCAGCTTCACTATAGGGGGGCCCCAGCATTTT.

This chain connects TRBV6-5 to TRBJ1-1; TRBD1 is a possible D gene (5 bases). The V and J ends lost 0 bases and 10 bases respectively, with 15 bases between them. CDR3 length: 14 residues. Germline CDR1 and CDR2: MNHEY and SVGAGI. Here the CDR3 reads CASSYSGAGLSAFF. DNA for the CDR3: TGTGCCAGCAGTTACTCTGGGGCAGGGTTATCAGCTTTCTTT.

This clone was counted a few times. The V and J genes are TRBV29-1 and TRBJ1-1, with D unclear. The CDR3 has 10 amino acids. V dropped 4 bases and J dropped 13 bases, with 13 bases sitting between them. Germline values: CDR1 SQVTM, CDR2 ANQGSEA. CDR3 region: CSVGSGRSFF. The CDR3 DNA reads TGCAGCGTTGGATCAGGTCGAAGTTTCTTT.

The chain combines TRBV5-8 with TRBJ1-1; TRBD1 matches 8 bases. The germline V gene has CDR1 SGHTS and CDR2 YDEGEE. CDR3 length: 15 residues. V lost 1 base, J lost 7 bases, and 9 bases stayed unmatched. CDR3 nucleotide sequence: TGTGCCAGCAGCTTGAGGTGGACAGGGACCTTTGAAGCTTTCTTT. Translating it yields CASSLRWTGTFEAFF.

The chain combines TRBV6-1 with TRBJ2-3; TRBD2 matches 11 bases. J lost 1 base, V lost 0 bases, and 0 bases had no gene match. Germline V CDR1 and CDR2: MNHNS, SASEGT. The CDR3 loop spans 16 amino acids. CDR3 sequence reads: CASSEASGGGTDTQYF. CDR3 nucleotides: TGTGCCAGCAGTGAAGCTAGCGGGGGGGGCACAGATACGCAGTATTTT.

V usage is TRBV9 and J usage is TRBJ1-6; tentative D call: TRBD1 (6 bases). The CDR3 extends over 16 amino acids. The V gene's germline CDR1 is SGDLS and CDR2 YYNGEE. V shed 4 bases and J shed 8 bases, with 19 bases lying between them. The CDR3 sequence: CASSPLLGRGDSPLHF. DNA for the CDR3: TGTGCCAGCAGCCCACTCTTGGGCAGGGGTGATTCACCCCTCCACTTT.

The chain links TRBV4-1 to TRBJ2-2, with 7 nucleotides matching TRBD2. Trimming at V came to 1 base and at J to 1 base, leaving 15 bases not matched to a gene. Germline assignment: CDR1 MGHRA and CDR2 YSYEKL. The CDR3 covers 20 residues. The CDR3 loop is CASSQGGGFLTNWNTGELFF. The CDR3 DNA is TGCGCCAGCAGCCAAGGGGGAGGGTTCCTCACAAACTGGAACACCGGGGAGCTGTTTTTT.

This clone appeared once. The chain carries TRBV2 and TRBJ2-7, with D unclear. Germline-derived CDR1 and CDR2 are SNHLY and FYNNEI. The CDR3 runs to 12 residues. V was shortened by 5 bases and J by 3 bases, with 8 bases between the two germline ends. This chain's CDR3 is CASSPVNYEQYF. Written as DNA, the CDR3 is TGTGCCAGCAGTCCGGTAAACTACGAGCAGTACTTC.

This chain joins TRBV3-1 (or the pseudogene TRBV3-2) and TRBJ2-7; TRBD1 agrees at 7 bases. V trimming: 8 bases; J trimming: 1 base; junction bases outside the gene matches: 8. Looked up from germline, CDR1 is LGHDT and CDR2 is YNNKEL (reference sequence). CDR3 length: 14 amino acids. CDR3 sequence (DNA): TGTGCCAGCCGGGACAGTGAAATTTCCTACGAGCAGTACTTC. It is translated as CASRDSEISYEQYF.

The count of this clone is one. The chain joins TRBV7-2 to TRBJ2-4; 7 bases agree with TRBD1. V shed 0 bases and J 7 bases; nucleotides not matched to a gene: 6. The CDR3 runs to 15 residues. Per the germline V gene, CDR1 is SGHTA and CDR2 is FQGNSA. The CDR3: CASSLASDRRNIQYF. The CDR3 nucleotides are TGTGCCAGCAGCTTAGCTTCGGACAGGAGGAACATTCAGTACTTC.

The gene calls are TRBV10-3 and TRBJ1-2; TRBD1 matches 9 bases. Germline lookup yields CDR1 ENHRY and CDR2 SYGVKD. CDR3 length: 14 amino acids. The V segment lost 5 bases and the J segment 5 bases; nucleotides outside the gene matches: 6. The CDR3: CAISPTGGLYGYTF. As DNA, the CDR3 is TGTGCCATCAGTCCCACAGGGGGCTTGTATGGCTACACCTTC.

The chain is built from TRBV5-1 and TRBJ1-6; 8 bases line up with TRBD1. V gave up 2 bases and J gave up 7 bases; unmatched junction bases: 8. The germline CDR1 and CDR2 sequences are SGHRS and YFSETQ. CDR3 length equals 16 residues. The CDR3: CASSLLTGEKNSPLHF. The CDR3 coding sequence is TGCGCCAGCAGCTTATTGACAGGGGAAAAGAATTCACCCCTCCACTTT.

The chain links TRBV6-5 to TRBJ1-1; D is ambiguous. V lost 7 bases to trimming and J lost 5 bases, with 14 bases between them. CDR1 MNHEY and CDR2 SVGAGI come from the germline V gene. The CDR3 extends over 13 amino acids. For the CDR3, the DNA is TGTGCCAGCATTATCGGTCGGTCAACTGAAGCTTTCTTT. As protein: CASIIGRSTEAFF.

V and J are TRBV18 and TRBJ1-5; the match to TRBD1 covers 8 bases. After removal of 6 bases from V and 1 base from J, the junction contained 2 bases not matched to a gene. The CDR3 has 14 residues. In germline, CDR1 is KGHSH, CDR2 LQKENI. This chain's CDR3 is CASSWDRSNQPQHF. For the CDR3, the DNA is TGTGCCAGCTCCTGGGACAGGAGCAATCAGCCCCAGCATTTT.

This chain links TRBV7-3 with TRBJ2-7; possible D gene TRBD1, 7 bases. The CDR3 sequence is 15 residues long. Deletions cut 5 bases from V and 3 bases from J, with 17 bases between. The germline V gene encodes CDR1 SGHTA and CDR2 FQGTGA. The CDR3 coding sequence is TGTGCCAGCAGCCGAGATGCGGGGACAGTCTACGAGCAGTACTTC. As protein: CASSRDAGTVYEQYF.

The gene calls are TRBV5-1 and TRBJ2-5; 10 bases are a match to TRBD2. The CDR3 sequence is 17 residues long. Germline assignment: CDR1 SGHRS and CDR2 YFSETQ. V shed 4 bases and J 1 base; nucleotides not matched to a gene: 10. The CDR3 sequence: CASSPPVAGGIQETQYF. DNA of the CDR3: TGCGCCAGCAGCCCCCCGGTAGCGGGGGGCATCCAAGAGACCCAGTACTTC.

V usage is TRBV7-3 and J usage is TRBJ2-3; 12 nucleotides match TRBD2. CDR1 and CDR2 (germline): SGHTA, FQGTGA. V gave up 4 bases and J gave up 6 bases; unmatched junction bases: 2. CDR3 length: 14 residues. CDR3 coding DNA: TGTGCCAGCAGCTCCCTAGCGGGGGGGGATACGCAGTATTTT. Residues: CASSSLAGGDTQYF. Based on the CDR3 plus reference TRBV7-3 and TRBJ2-3, the full variable domain is GAGVSQTPSNKVTEKGKYVELRCDPISGHTALYWYRQSLGQGPEFLIYFQGTGAADDSGLPNDRFFAVRPEGSVSTLKIQRTERGDSAVYLCASSSLAGGDTQYFGPGTRLTVL.

This chain connects TRBV18 to TRBJ2-1; 10 nucleotides agree with TRBD1. The trim removed 5 bases at V and 6 bases at J, leaving 7 bases unmatched. This CDR3 has 15 amino acids. Germline CDR1 and CDR2: KGHSH and LQKENI. CDR3: CASSSRDRGSNEQFF. CDR3 bases: TGTGCCAGCTCATCGCGGGACAGGGGTAGCAATGAGCAGTTCTTC.

The genes are TRBV18 and TRBJ2-5; 9 positions match TRBD1. CDR3 length: 15 residues. Germline V gene sequence: CDR1 KGHSH, CDR2 LQKENI. The V segment lost 1 base and the J segment 3 bases; nucleotides outside the gene matches: 3. Here the CDR3 DNA reads TGTGCCAGCTCACCACAACGGACAGGGGAAGAGACCCAGTACTTC. This encodes CASSPQRTGEETQYF.